Included here is one TCR beta chain sequence, with context. This entry comes from a study of control samples from healthy donors and cancer patients. Method: immunoSEQ multiplex PCR; TCRdb's copy keeps in-frame clones and lacks some. The table has under 450,000 clones, roughly 90% seen once. Trimming took 1 base from V and 6 from J, leaving 13 bases between them. The V gene's germline CDR1 is SGHTA and CDR2 FQGNSA. The CDR3 runs to 15 residues. The V call is TRBV7-2, the J call TRBJ1-5; D is possibly TRBD1 (5 bases). Sample: PBMCs. The source of this sequence is a man between 35 and 55 years old with head and neck cancer. CDR3 sequence (DNA): TGTGCCAGCAGCTTAGTGTCTTTTGACAGTCAGCCCCAGCATTTT. It codes for CASSLVSFDSQPQHF. Variable domain in full (rest from reference TRBV7-2 and TRBJ1-5): GAGVSQSPSNKVTEKGKDVELRCDPISGHTALYWYRQSLGQGLEFLIYFQGNSAPDKSGLPSDRFSAERTGGSVSTLTIQRTQQEDSAVYLCASSLVSFDSQPQHFGDGTRLSIL.